This T cell receptor (beta chain) was recorded in a study of regulatory T cells in long-lasting Graves disease. Arm-PCR with iRepertoire HTBI primers amplified the CDR3 regions for these TCR beta libraries. TCRdb used MiXCR to reprocess the multiplex PCR reads, holding one entry per CDR3 protein. The data contain about 560,000 distinct CDR3 sequences, about 16% of them seen just once; the ten biggest clones take up around 13%. The time point denotes: newly diagnosed GD, antithyroid drugs for less than 3 months. RNA from PBMCs was the source of the TCR library. The CDR3 is made up of 14 amino acids. Trimming shortened V by 1 base and J by 9 bases, and 13 bases separated the two germline ends. In germline, CDR1 is SGHVS, CDR2 FQNEAQ. Another study also made use of these data, one on T cells in Graves' hyperthyroidism and ophthalmopathy.

The sample consisted of peripheral blood mononuclear cells (PBMCs), taken at new diagnosis, from a patient treated with antithyroid drugs. The V and J genes are TRBV7-8 and TRBJ1-3, with D perhaps TRBD1 (6 bases). The receptor was derived from a man younger than 30 with Graves disease. CDR3 sequence (DNA): TGTGCCAGCAGCTTAGAGAGCCCCAGGGGCACCATATATTTT. It codes for CASSLESPRGTIYF.